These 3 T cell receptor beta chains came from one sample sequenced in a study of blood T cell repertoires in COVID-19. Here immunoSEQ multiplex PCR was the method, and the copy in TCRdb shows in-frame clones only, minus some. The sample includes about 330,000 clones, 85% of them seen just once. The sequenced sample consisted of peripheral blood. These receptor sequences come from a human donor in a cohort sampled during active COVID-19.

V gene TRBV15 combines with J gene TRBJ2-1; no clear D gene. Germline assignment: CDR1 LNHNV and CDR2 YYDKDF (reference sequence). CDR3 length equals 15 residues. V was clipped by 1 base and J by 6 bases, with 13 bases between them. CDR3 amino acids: CATSRGLDPGNEQFF. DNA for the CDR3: TGTGCCACCAGCAGAGGTCTAGATCCCGGCAATGAGCAGTTCTTC.

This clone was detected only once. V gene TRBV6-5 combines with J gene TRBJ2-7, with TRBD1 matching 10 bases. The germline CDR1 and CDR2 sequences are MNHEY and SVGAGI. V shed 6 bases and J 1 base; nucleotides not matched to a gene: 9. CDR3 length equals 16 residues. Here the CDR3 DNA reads TGTGCCAGCAGCTACCAAAGGACAGGGGGATCCTACGAGCAGTACTTC. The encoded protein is CASSYQRTGGSYEQYF.

The CDR3 sequence: CASSDPLGQGTDSPLHF. DNA of the CDR3: TGTGCCAGCAGTGACCCTTTAGGTCAGGGGACGGATTCACCCCTCCACTTT. V is TRBV2 and J is TRBJ1-6; D might be TRBD1 (6 bases). V lost 3 bases and J lost 8, with 20 bases in between. Looked up from germline, CDR1 is SNHLY and CDR2 is FYNNEI. The CDR3 length is 17 residues.